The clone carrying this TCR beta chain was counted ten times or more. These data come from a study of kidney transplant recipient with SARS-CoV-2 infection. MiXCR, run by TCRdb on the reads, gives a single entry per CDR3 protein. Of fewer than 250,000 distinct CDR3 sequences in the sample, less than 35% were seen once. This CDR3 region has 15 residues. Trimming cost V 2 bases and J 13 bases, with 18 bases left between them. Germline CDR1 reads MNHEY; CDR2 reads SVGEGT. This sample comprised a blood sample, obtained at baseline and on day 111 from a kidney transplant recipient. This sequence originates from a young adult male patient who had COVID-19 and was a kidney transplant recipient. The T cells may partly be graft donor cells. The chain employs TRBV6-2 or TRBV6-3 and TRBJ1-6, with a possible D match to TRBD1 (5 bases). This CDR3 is CASSYLRDLLSPLHF. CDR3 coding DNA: TGTGCCAGCAGTTACCTCCGGGACCTCTTGAGTCCCCTCCACTTT.